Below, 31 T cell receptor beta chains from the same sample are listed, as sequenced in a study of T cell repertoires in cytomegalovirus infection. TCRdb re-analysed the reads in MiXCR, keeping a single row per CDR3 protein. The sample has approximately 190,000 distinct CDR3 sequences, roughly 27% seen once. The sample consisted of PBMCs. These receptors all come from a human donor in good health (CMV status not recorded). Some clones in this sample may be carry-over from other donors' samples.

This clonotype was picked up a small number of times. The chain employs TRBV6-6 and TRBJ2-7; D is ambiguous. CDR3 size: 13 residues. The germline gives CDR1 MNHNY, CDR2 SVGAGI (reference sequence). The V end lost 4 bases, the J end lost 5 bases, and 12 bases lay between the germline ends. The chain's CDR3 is CASSFALSNEQYF. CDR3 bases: TGTGCCAGCAGTTTTGCGCTCTCAAACGAGCAGTACTTC.

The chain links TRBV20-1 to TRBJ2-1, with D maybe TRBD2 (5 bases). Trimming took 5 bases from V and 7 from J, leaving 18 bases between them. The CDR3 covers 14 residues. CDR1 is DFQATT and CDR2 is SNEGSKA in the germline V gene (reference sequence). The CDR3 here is CSASRGSLRNEQFF. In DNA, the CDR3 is TGCAGTGCTTCTCGAGGGAGCCTGAGGAATGAGCAGTTCTTC.

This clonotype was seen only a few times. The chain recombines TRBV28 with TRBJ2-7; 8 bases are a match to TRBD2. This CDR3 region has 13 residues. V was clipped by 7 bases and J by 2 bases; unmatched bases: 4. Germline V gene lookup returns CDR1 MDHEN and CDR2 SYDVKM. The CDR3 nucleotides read TGTGCCAGCACCTTAGCGGGGACCTACGAGCAGTACTTC. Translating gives CASTLAGTYEQYF.

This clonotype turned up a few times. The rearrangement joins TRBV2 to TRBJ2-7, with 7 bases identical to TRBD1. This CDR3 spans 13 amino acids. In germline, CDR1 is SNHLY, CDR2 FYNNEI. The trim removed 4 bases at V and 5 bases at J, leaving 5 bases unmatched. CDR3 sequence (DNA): TGTGCCAGCAGTGCGGGACAGCGCCACGAGCAGTACTTC. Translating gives CASSAGQRHEQYF. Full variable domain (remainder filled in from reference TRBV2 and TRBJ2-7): EPEVTQTPSHQVTQMGQEVILRCVPISNHLYFYWYRQILGQKVEFLVSFYNNEISEKSEIFDDQFSVERPDGSNFTLKIRSTKLEDSAMYFCASSAGQRHEQYFGPGTRLTVT.

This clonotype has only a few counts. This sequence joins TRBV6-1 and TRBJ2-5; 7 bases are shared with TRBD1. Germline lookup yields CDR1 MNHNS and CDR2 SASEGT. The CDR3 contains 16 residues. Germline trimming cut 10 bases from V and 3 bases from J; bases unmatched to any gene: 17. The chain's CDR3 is CATTDPSSGTEETQYF. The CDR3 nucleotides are TGTGCCACCACCGACCCCTCTTCCGGGACAGAAGAGACCCAGTACTTC.

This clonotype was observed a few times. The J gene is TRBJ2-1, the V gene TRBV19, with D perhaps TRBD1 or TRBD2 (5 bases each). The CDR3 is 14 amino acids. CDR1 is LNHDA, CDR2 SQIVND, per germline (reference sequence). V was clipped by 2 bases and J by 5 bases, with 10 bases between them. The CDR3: CASSIQGTHNEQFF. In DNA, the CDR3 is TGTGCCAGTAGTATACAAGGGACCCACAATGAGCAGTTCTTC.

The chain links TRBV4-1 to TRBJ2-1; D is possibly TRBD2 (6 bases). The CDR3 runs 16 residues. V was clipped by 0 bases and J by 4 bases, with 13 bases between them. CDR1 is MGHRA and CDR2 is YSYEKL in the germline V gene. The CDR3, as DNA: TGCGCCAGCAGCCAAGAGAGTAGCGGCCTATACAATGAGCAGTTCTTC. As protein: CASSQESSGLYNEQFF.

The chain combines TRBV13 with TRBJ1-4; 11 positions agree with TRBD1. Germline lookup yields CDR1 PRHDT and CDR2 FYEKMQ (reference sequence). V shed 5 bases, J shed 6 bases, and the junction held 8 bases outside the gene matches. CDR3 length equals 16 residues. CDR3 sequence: CASSQRGQGADEKLFF. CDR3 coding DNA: TGTGCCAGCAGCCAACGCGGACAGGGGGCTGATGAAAAACTGTTTTTT.

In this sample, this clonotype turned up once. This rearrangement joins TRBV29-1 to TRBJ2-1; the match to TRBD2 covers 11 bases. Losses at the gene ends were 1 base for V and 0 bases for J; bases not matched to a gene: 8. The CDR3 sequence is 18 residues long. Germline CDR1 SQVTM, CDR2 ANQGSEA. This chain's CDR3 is CSVEGLAGGQSSYNEQFF. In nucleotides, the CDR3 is TGCAGCGTTGAAGGGCTAGCGGGGGGCCAGAGCTCCTACAATGAGCAGTTCTTC.

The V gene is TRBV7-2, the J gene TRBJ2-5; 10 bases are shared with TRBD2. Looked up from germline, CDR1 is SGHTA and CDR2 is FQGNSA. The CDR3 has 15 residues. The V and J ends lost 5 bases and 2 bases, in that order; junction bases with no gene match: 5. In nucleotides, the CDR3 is TGTGCCAGCAGCCGAAGCGGGGGGGAGCAAGAGACCCAGTACTTC. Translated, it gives CASSRSGGEQETQYF.

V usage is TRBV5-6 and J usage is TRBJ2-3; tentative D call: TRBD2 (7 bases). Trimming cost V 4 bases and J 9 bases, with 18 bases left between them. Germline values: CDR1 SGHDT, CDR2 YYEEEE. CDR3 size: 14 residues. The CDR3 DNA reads TGTGCCAGCAGCCCGGTCGGGGGGCTGGGGACGCAGTATTTT. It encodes CASSPVGGLGTQYF.

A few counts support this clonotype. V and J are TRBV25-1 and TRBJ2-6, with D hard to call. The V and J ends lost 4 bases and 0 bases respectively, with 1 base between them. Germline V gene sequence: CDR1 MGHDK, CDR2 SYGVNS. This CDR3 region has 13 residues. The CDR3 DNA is TGTGCCAGCAGTGCCTCTGGGGCCAACGTCCTGACTTTC. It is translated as CASSASGANVLTF.

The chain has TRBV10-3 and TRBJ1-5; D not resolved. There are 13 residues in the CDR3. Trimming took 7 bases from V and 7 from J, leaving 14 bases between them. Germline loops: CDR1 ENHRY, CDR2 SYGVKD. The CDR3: CAINGDFGQPQHF. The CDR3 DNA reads TGTGCCATCAACGGGGATTTCGGGCAGCCCCAGCATTTT.

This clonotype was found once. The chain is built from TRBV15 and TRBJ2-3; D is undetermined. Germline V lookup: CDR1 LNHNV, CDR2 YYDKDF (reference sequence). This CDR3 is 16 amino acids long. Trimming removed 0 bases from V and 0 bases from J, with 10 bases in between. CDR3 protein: CATSRDKGSSTDTQYF. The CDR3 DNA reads TGTGCCACCAGCAGAGATAAGGGTTCTAGCACAGATACGCAGTATTTT.

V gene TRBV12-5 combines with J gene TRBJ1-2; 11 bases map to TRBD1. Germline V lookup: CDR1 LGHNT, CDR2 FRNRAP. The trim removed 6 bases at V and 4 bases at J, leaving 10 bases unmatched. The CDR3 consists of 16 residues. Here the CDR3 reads CASGKLGQGALYGYTF. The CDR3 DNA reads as TGTGCTAGTGGGAAACTCGGACAGGGGGCCCTCTATGGCTACACCTTC.

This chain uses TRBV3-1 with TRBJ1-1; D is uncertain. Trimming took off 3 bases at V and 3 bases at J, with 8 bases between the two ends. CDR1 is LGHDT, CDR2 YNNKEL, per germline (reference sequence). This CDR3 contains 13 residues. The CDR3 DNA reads TGTGCCAGCAGCCAGGGGAGGCACACTGAAGCTTTCTTT. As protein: CASSQGRHTEAFF. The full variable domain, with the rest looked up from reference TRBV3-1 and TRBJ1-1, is DTAVSQTPKYLVTQMGNDKSIKCEQNLGHDTMYWYKQDSKKFLKIMFSYNNKELIINETVPNRFSPKSPDKAHLNLHINSLELGDSAVYFCASSQGRHTEAFFGQGTRLTVV.

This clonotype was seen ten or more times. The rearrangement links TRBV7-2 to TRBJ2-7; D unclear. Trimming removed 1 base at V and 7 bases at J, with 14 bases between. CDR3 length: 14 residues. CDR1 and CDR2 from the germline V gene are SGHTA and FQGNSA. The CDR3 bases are TGTGCCAGCAGCTTAGAACTGAATACGCGAGAGCAGTACTTC. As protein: CASSLELNTREQYF.

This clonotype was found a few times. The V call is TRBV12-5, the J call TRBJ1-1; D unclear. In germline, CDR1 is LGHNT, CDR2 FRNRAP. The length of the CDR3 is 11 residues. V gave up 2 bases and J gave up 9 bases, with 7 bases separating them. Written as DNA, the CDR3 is TGTGCTAGTGGTTTGATGATGAAAGCTTTCTTT. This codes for CASGLMMKAFF.

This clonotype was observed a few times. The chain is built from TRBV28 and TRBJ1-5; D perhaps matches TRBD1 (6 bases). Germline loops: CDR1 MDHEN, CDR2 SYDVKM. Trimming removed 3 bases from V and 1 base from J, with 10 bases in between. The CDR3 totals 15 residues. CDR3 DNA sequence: TGTGCCAGCAGTTTTGAGGGGGTGAGCAATCAGCCCCAGCATTTT. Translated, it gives CASSFEGVSNQPQHF. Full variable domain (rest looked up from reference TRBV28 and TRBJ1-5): DVKVTQSSRYLVKRTGEKVFLECVQDMDHENMFWYRQDPGLGLRLIYFSYDVKMKEKGDIPEGYSVSREKKERFSLILESASTNQTSMYLCASSFEGVSNQPQHFGDGTRLSIL.

The CDR3 region has the DNA TGCGCCAGCAGCTTGGCCGTTTCTCATCTCAATGAGCAGTTCTTC. Protein sequence: CASSLAVSHLNEQFF. The chain joins TRBV5-1 to TRBJ2-1; no clear D gene. The CDR3 consists of 15 residues. V was cut by 0 bases and J by 6 bases, with 13 bases left in between. Germline-derived CDR1 and CDR2 are SGHRS and YFSETQ.

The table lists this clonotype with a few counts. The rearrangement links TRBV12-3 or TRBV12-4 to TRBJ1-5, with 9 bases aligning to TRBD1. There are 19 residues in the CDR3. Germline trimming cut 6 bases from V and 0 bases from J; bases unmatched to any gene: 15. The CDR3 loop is CASRNAGTGFQFSNQPQHF. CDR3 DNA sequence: TGTGCCAGCAGAAACGCCGGGACAGGGTTTCAATTTAGCAATCAGCCCCAGCATTTT.

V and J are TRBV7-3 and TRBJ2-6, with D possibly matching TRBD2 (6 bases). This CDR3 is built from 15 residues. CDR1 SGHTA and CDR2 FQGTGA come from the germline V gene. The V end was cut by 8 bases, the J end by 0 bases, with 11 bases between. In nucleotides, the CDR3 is TGTGCCAGCGGCCGGGAGAACTCTGGGGCCAACGTCCTGACTTTC. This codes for CASGRENSGANVLTF.

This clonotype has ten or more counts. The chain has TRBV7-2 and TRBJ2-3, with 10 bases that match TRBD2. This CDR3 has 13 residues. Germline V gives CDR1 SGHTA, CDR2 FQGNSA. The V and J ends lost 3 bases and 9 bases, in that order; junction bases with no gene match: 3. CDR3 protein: CASSFKRGGTQYF. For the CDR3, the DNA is TGTGCCAGCAGCTTCAAGCGGGGGGGCACGCAGTATTTT.

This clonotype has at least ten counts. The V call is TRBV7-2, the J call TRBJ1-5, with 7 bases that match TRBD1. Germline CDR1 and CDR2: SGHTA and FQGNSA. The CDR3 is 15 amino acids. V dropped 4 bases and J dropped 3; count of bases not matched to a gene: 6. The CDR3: CASSSTGDPNQPQHF. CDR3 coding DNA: TGTGCCAGCAGCTCCACAGGGGATCCCAATCAGCCCCAGCATTTT.

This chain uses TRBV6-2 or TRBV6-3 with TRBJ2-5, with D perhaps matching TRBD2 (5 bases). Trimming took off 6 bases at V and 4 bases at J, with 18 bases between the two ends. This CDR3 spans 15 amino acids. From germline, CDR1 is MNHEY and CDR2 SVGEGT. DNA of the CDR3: TGTGCCAGCAGGCCGATCCCCCAGCGGACAGAGACCCAGTACTTC. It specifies CASRPIPQRTETQYF.

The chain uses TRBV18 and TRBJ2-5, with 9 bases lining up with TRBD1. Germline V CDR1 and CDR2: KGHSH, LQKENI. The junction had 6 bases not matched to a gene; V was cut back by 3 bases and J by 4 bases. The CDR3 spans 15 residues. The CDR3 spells CASSPDRGVLETQYF. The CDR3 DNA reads TGTGCCAGCTCACCGGACAGGGGAGTTTTAGAGACCCAGTACTTC.

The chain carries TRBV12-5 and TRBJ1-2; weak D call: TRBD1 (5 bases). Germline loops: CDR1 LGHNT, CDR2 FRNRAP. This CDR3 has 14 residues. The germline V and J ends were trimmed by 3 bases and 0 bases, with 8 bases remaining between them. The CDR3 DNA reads TGTGCTAGTGGTTTTGACAGCTCTAACTATGGCTACACCTTC. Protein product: CASGFDSSNYGYTF.

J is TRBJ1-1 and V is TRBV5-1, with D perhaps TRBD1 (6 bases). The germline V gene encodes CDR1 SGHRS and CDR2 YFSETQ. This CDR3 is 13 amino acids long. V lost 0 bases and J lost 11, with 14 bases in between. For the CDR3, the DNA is TGCGCCAGCAGCTTGGATTGGGACACGGGCGCTTTCTTT. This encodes CASSLDWDTGAFF. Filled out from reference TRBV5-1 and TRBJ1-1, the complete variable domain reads KAGVTQTPRYLIKTRGQQVTLSCSPISGHRSVSWYQQTPGQGLQFLFEYFSETQRNKGNFPGRFSGRQFSNSRSEMNVSTLELGDSALYLCASSLDWDTGAFFGQGTRLTVV.

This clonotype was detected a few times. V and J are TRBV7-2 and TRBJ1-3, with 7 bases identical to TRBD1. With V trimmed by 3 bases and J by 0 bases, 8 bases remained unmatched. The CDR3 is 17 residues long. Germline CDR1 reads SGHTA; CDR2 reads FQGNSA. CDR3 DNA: TGTGCCAGCAGCTTGCCTACCGGGACAGCCTCTGGAAACACCATATATTTT. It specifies CASSLPTGTASGNTIYF.

The chain's CDR3 is CASSSPGSDTQYF. DNA for the CDR3: TGTGCCAGCAGTTCCCCCGGGAGTGATACGCAGTATTTT. The chain has TRBV27 and TRBJ2-3, with D tentatively TRBD2 (6 bases). With 4 bases removed from V and 6 bases from J, the gap between germline ends came to 11 bases. The length of the CDR3 is 13 residues. Germline V gene sequence: CDR1 MNHEY, CDR2 SMNVEV (reference sequence).

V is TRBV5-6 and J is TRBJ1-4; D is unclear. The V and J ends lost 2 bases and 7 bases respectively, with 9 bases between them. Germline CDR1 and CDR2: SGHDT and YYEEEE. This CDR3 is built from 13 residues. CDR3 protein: CASSFSPAEKLFF. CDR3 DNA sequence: TGTGCCAGCAGCTTTAGTCCTGCTGAAAAACTGTTTTTT.